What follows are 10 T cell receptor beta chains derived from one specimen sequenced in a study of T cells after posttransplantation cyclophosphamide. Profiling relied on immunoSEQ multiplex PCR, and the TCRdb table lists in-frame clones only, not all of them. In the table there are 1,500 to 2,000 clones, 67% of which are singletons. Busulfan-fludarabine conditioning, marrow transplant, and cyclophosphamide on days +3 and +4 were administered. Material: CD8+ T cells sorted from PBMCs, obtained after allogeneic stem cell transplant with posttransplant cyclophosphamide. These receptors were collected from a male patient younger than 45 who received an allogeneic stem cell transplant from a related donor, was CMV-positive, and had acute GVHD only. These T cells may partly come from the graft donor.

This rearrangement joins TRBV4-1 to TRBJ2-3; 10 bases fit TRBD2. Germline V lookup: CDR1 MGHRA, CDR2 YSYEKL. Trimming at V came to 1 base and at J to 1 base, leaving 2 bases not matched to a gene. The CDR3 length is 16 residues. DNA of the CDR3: TGCGCCAGCAGCCAAGGCACTAGCGGGGGCACAGATACGCAGTATTTT. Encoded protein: CASSQGTSGGTDTQYF.

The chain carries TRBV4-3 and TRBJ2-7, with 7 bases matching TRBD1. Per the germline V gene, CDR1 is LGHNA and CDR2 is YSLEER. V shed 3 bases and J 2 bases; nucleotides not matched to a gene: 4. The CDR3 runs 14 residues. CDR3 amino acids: CASSHITGAYEQYF. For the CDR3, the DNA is TGCGCCAGCAGCCATATCACAGGGGCCTACGAGCAGTACTTC.

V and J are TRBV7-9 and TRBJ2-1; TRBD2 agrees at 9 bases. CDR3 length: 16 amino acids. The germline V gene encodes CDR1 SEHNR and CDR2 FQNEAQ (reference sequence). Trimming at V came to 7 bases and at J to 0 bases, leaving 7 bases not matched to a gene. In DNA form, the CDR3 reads TGTGCCAGCACTGGCAGCGGGGGGTCCTCCTACAATGAGCAGTTCTTC. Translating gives CASTGSGGSSYNEQFF.

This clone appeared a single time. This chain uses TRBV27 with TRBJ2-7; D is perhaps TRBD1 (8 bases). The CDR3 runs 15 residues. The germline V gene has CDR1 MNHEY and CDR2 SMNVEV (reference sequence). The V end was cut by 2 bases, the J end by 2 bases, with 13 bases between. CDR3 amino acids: CASSLSGTGAYEQYF. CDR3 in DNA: TGTGCCAGCAGTTTAAGCGGGACAGGCGCCTACGAGCAGTACTTC.

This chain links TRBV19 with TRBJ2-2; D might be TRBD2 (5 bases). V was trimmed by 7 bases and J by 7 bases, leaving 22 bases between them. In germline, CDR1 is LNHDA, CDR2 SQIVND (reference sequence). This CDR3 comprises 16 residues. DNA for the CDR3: TGTGCCAGTACCCCCAACGGAAGACTAATGGGCGGGGAGCTGTTTTTT. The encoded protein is CASTPNGRLMGGELFF.

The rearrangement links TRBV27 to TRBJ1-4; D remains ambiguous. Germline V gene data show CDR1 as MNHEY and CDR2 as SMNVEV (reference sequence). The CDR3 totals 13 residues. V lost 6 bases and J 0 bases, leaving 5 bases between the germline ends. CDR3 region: CASSLATNEKLFF. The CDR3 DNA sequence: TGTGCCAGCAGCCTTGCAACTAATGAAAAACTGTTTTTT.

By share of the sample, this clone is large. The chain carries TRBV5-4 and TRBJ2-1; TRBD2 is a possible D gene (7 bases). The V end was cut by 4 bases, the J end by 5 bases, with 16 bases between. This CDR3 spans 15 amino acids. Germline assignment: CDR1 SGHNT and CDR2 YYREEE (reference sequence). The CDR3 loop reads CASSQEGGRDNEQFF. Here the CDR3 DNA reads TGTGCCAGCAGCCAGGAGGGGGGGCGGGACAATGAGCAGTTCTTC. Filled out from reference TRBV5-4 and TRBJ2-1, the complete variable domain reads ETGVTQSPTHLIKTRGQQVTLRCSSQSGHNTVSWYQQALGQGPQFIFQYYREEENGRGNFPPRFSGLQFPNYSSELNVNALELDDSALYLCASSQEGGRDNEQFFGPGTRLTVL.

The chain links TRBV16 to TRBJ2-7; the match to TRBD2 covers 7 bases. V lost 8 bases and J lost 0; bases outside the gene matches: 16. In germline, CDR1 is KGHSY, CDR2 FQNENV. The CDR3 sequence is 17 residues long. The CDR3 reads CASGELSGRESSYEQYF. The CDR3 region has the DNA TGTGCCAGCGGGGAGCTATCAGGGCGGGAGAGCTCCTACGAGCAGTACTTC.

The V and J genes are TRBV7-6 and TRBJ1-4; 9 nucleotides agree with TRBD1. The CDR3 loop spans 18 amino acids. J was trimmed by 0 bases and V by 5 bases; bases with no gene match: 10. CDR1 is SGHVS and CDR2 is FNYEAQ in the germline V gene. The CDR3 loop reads CASSKARDREATNEKLFF. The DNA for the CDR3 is TGTGCCAGCAGCAAAGCCCGGGACAGGGAGGCAACTAATGAAAAACTGTTTTTT.

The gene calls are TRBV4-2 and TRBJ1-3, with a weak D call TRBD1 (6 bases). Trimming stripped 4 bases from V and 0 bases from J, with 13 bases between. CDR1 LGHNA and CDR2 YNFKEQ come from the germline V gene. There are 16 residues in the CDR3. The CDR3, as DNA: TGTGCCAGCAGCCTTAACAGGGAGATCTCTGGAAACACCATATATTTT. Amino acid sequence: CASSLNREISGNTIYF.